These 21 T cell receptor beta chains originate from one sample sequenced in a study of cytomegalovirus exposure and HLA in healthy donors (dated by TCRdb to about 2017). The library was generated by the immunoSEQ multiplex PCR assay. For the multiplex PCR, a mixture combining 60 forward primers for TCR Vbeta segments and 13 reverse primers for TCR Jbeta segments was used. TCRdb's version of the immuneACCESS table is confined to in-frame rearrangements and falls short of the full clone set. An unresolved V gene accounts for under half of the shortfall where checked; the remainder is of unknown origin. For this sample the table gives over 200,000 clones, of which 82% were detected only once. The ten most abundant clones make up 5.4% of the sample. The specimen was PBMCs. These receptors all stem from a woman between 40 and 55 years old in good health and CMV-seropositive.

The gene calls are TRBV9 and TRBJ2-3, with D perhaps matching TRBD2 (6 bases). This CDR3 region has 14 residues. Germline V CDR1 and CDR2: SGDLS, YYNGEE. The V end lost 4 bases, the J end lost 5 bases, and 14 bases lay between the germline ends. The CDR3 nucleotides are TGTGCCAGCAGCTCCCGCGGGGTGGTAGATACGCAGTATTTT. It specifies CASSSRGVVDTQYF.

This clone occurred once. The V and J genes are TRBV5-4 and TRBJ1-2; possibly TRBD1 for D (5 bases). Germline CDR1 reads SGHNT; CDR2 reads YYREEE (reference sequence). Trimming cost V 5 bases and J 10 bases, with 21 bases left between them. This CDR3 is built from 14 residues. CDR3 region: CASRSGADIAAYTF. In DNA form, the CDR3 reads TGTGCCAGCAGAAGTGGCGCGGACATCGCTGCCTACACCTTC.

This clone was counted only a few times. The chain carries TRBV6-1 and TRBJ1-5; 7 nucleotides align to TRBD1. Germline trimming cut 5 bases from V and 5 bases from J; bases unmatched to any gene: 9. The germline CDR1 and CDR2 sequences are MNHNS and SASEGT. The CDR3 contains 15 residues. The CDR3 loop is CASSNLRGQHQPQHF. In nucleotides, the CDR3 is TGTGCCAGCAGTAACCTAAGGGGGCAACATCAGCCCCAGCATTTT.

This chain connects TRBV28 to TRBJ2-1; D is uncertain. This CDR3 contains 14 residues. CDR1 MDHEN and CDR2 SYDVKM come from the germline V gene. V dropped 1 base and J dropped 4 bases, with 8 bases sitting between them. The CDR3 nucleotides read TGTGCCAGCAGTTTATTTGGTCAGTACAATGAGCAGTTCTTC. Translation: CASSLFGQYNEQFF.

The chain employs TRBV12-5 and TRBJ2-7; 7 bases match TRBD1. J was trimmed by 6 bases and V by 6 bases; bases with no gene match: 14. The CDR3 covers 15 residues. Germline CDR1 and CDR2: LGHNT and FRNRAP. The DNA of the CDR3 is TGTGCTAGTGGGCTCGGGAACAGGGGCGGGTCCGAGCAGTACTTC. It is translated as CASGLGNRGGSEQYF.

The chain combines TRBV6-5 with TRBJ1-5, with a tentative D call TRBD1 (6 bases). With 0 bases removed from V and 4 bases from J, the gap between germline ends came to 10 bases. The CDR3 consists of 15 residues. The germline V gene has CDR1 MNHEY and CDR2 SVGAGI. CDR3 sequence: CASSYSSRGNQPQHF. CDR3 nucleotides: TGTGCCAGCAGTTACTCGAGCAGGGGAAATCAGCCCCAGCATTTT.

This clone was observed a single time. The CDR3 coding sequence is TGTGCCAGCAGTGGGGGACAGGGGTACGAGCAGTACTTC. Translation: CASSGGQGYEQYF. This chain joins TRBV2 and TRBJ2-7; 10 bases are shared with TRBD1. J was trimmed by 4 bases and V by 4 bases; bases with no gene match: 1. The CDR3 is 13 amino acids. Germline V lookup: CDR1 SNHLY, CDR2 FYNNEI. The variable domain in full, with the rest retrieved from reference TRBV2 and TRBJ2-7, is EPEVTQTPSHQVTQMGQEVILRCVPISNHLYFYWYRQILGQKVEFLVSFYNNEISEKSEIFDDQFSVERPDGSNFTLKIRSTKLEDSAMYFCASSGGQGYEQYFGPGTRLTVT.

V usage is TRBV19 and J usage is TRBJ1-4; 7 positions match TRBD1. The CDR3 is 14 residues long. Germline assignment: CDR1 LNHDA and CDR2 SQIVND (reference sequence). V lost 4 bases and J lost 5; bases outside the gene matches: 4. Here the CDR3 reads CASSNSRGNEKLFF. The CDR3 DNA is TGTGCCAGTAGTAACTCCAGGGGGAATGAAAAACTGTTTTTT.

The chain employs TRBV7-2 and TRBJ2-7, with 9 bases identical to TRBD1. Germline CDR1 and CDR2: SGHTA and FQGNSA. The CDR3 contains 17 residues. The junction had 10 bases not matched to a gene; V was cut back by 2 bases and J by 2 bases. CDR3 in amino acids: CASSLTLQGAKAYEQYF. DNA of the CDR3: TGTGCCAGCAGCTTAACCCTACAGGGGGCAAAAGCCTACGAGCAGTACTTC.

CDR3: CASSPNGGLYSGNTIYF. The CDR3 DNA sequence: TGTGCCAGCAGTCCTAACGGGGGGTTATACTCTGGAAACACCATATATTTT. The V gene is TRBV11-2, the J gene TRBJ1-3; D possibly corresponds to TRBD1 (5 bases). The CDR3 length is 17 residues. The germline V gene has CDR1 SGHAT and CDR2 FQNNGV. V lost 6 bases and J 0 bases, leaving 18 bases between the germline ends.

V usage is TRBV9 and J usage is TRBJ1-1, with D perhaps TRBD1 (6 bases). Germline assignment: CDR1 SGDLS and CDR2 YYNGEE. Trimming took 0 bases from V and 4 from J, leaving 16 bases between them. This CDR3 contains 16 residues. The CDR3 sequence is CASSVGWGGPGTEAFF. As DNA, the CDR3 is TGTGCCAGCAGCGTAGGATGGGGGGGCCCCGGCACTGAAGCTTTCTTT.

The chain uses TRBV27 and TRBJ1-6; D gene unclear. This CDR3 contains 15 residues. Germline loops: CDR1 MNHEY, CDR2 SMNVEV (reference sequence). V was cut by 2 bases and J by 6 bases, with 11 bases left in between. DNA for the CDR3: TGTGCCAGCAGTTTAATCCAGAACCTTAATTCACCCCTCCACTTT. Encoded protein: CASSLIQNLNSPLHF.

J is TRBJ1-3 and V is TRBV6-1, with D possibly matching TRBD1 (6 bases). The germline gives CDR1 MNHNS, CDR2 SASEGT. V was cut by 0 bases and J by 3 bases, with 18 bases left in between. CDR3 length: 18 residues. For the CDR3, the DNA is TGTGCCAGCAGTGAAGCGTACAGGGTTCTAGGCGTTGGAAACACCATATATTTT. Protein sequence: CASSEAYRVLGVGNTIYF.

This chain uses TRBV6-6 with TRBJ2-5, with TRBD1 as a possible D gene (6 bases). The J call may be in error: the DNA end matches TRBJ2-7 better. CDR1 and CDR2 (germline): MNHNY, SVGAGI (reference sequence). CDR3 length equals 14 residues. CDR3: CASTLTRGSYEQYF. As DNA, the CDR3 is TGTGCCAGCACCCTTACGAGGGGGTCCTACGAGCAGTACTTC.

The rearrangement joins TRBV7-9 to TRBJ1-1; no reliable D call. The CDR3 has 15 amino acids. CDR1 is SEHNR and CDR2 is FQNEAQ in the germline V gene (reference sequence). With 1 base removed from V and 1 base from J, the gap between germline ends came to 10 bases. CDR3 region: CASSLGGLGNTEAFF. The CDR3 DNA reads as TGTGCCAGCAGCTTAGGAGGACTTGGGAACACTGAAGCTTTCTTT.

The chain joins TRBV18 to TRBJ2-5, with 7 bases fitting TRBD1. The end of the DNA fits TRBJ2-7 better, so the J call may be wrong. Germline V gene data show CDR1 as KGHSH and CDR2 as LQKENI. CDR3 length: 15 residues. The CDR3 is CASSPQGAPTYEQYF. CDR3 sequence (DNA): TGTGCCAGCTCACCACAGGGGGCGCCCACCTACGAGCAGTACTTC.

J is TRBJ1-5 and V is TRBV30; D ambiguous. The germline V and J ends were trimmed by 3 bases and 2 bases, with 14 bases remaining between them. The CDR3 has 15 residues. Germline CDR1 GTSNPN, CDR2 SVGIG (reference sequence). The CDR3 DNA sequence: TGTGCCTGGAGCCCCGGTTCGGTCCGCAATCAGCCCCAGCATTTT. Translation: CAWSPGSVRNQPQHF.

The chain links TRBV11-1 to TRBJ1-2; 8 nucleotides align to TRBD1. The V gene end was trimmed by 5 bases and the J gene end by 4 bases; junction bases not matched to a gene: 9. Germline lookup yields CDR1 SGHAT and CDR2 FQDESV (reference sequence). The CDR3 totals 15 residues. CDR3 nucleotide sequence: TGTGCCAGCAGCCATACCACCGACAGGGGCTATGGCTACACCTTC. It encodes CASSHTTDRGYGYTF.

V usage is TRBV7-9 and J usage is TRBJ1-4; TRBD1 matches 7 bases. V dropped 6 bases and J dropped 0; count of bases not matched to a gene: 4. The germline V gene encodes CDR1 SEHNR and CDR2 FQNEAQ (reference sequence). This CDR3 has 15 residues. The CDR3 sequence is CASSLDRATNEKLFF. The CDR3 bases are TGTGCCAGCAGTCTCGACAGGGCAACTAATGAAAAACTGTTTTTT.

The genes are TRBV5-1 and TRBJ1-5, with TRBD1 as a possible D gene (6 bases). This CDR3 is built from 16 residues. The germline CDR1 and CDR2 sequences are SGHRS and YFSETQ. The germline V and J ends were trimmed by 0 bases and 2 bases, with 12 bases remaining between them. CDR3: CASSLGTGSRNQPQHF. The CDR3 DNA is TGCGCCAGCAGCTTGGGAACAGGGTCTCGCAATCAGCCCCAGCATTTT.

The CDR3 coding sequence is TGTGCCAGCAGCCCCCAGGGGTTTCTCTCTGGAAACACCATATATTTT. This translates into CASSPQGFLSGNTIYF. V is TRBV5-6 and J is TRBJ1-3; perhaps TRBD1 as D (6 bases). The germline V gene has CDR1 SGHDT and CDR2 YYEEEE. This CDR3 comprises 16 residues. The germline V and J ends were trimmed by 4 bases and 0 bases, with 14 bases remaining between them.